The clone carrying this TCR beta chain has a handful of counts. The making of cDNA relied on 5'RACE with 10-nucleotide random UMIs. TCRdb analysed the 5' RACE reads with MiXCR anew, one entry per CDR3 protein. The data show around 71,000 distinct CDR3 sequences, around 15% seen once. The data originate from a study of neurological immune-mediated disorders. Time point defined: longitudinal time-point 1 (baseline). For the unsorted libraries, 2 million PBMCs stored at -80 C served as input. Germline V CDR1 and CDR2: MNHNS, SASEGT. V shed 3 bases and J shed 8 bases, with 13 bases lying between them. The CDR3 is 13 residues long.

The sample consisted of PBMCs. The TCR originated in a female donor with HTLV-1-associated myelopathy (HAM/TSP). The gene calls are TRBV6-1 and TRBJ1-1; possible D gene TRBD1, 5 bases. The CDR3: CASSDAGPREAFF. The DNA of the CDR3 is TGTGCCAGCAGTGATGCAGGGCCCAGGGAAGCTTTCTTT.